Below are 19 T cell receptor beta chains sequenced from a single sample in a study of T-cell reconstitution after alpha-beta-depleted transplantation in children. A TCRbeta library incorporating unique molecular identifiers was prepared. TCRdb passed the PCR reads through MiXCR, listing each CDR3 protein once. Of roughly 590,000 distinct CDR3 sequences in the sample, around a sixth are singletons; the top ten hold around 0.96%. The material sequenced was PBMCs from the stem cell graft donor, taken from the stem cell graft. The receptors shown here come from a human donor who donated a stem cell graft to a child with acute myeloid leukemia.

The chain has TRBV4-3 and TRBJ1-5; D perhaps matches TRBD1 (5 bases). Germline V gene data show CDR1 as LGHNA and CDR2 as YSLEER. CDR3 length equals 15 residues. With 1 base removed from V and 7 bases from J, the gap between germline ends came to 14 bases. The CDR3 here is CASSQVSGAGQPQHF. In DNA form, the CDR3 reads TGCGCCAGCAGCCAAGTAAGCGGGGCAGGCCAGCCCCAGCATTTT.

This sequence joins TRBV7-3 and TRBJ1-1, with D unclear. Germline lookup yields CDR1 SGHTA and CDR2 FQGTGA. Trimming stripped 6 bases from V and 0 bases from J, with 14 bases between. The CDR3 extends over 15 amino acids. This CDR3 is CASRLSGRMNTEAFF. The CDR3 coding sequence is TGTGCCAGCAGGTTGTCGGGGAGGATGAACACTGAAGCTTTCTTT.

The chain combines TRBV20-1 with TRBJ1-5, with a tentative D call TRBD1 (5 bases). The CDR3 contains 15 residues. The germline V gene encodes CDR1 DFQATT and CDR2 SNEGSKA (reference sequence). V lost 6 bases and J 1 base, leaving 16 bases between the germline ends. The CDR3 sequence is CSARDGFGSNQPQHF. CDR3 DNA sequence: TGCAGTGCCCGGGACGGTTTTGGAAGCAATCAGCCCCAGCATTTT.

In its sample, this clonotype was seen a few times. The chain is built from TRBV5-6 and TRBJ2-3, with a weak D call TRBD1 (5 bases). This CDR3 region has 18 residues. Per germline, CDR1 SGHDT and CDR2 YYEEEE. Trimming took 0 bases from V and 0 from J, leaving 17 bases between them. In DNA form, the CDR3 reads TGTGCCAGCAGCTTGGAGGTTTCAAGGGGAACTAGCACAGATACGCAGTATTTT. This sequence encodes CASSLEVSRGTSTDTQYF. Full variable domain (missing parts from reference TRBV5-6 and TRBJ2-3): DAGVTQSPTHLIKTRGQQVTLRCSPKSGHDTVSWYQQALGQGPQFIFQYYEEEERQRGNFPDRFSGHQFPNYSSELNVNALLLGDSALYLCASSLEVSRGTSTDTQYFGPGTRLTVL.

This clonotype has a count of ten or more. The V and J genes are TRBV7-2 and TRBJ2-1; possible D gene TRBD1, 6 bases. V was pared by 2 bases and J by 7 bases, with 15 bases between. The CDR3 covers 15 residues. In germline, CDR1 is SGHTA, CDR2 FQGNSA. The CDR3 region is CASSLWPAGDNEQFF. The CDR3 region has the DNA TGTGCCAGCAGCTTATGGCCGGCAGGGGATAATGAGCAGTTCTTC.

In its sample, this clonotype was seen once. A read error is possible here, since a much larger clone lies one base away. The chain has TRBV20-1 and TRBJ2-2; D might be TRBD2 (5 bases). The CDR3 loop spans 16 amino acids. CDR1 and CDR2 (germline): DFQATT, SNEGSKA (reference sequence). The CDR3 region has the DNA TGCTGTGCTAGAGATCGCGGGCCACTAAGCGTCGGGGAGCTGTTTTTT. Translation: CCARDRGPLSVGELFF.

Ten or more counts support this clonotype. This rearrangement joins TRBV20-1 to TRBJ2-7; the D gene is possibly TRBD1 (6 bases). This CDR3 has 14 amino acids. Germline CDR1 DFQATT, CDR2 SNEGSKA (reference sequence). V was trimmed by 6 bases and J by 0 bases, leaving 15 bases between them. For the CDR3, the DNA is TGCAGTGCCACCGCCCAGGGGTTCTCCTACGAGCAGTACGTC. Its protein is CSATAQGFSYEQYV.

Details on this clonotype: The limits of the CDR3 on the DNA are not certain, so only TCRdb's listed CDR3 is given. J is TRBJ1-4 and V is TRBV20-1; TRBD1, the table's D call, lacks a check against the DNA. The CDR3 length is 22 residues, termini included. CDR1 DFQATT and CDR2 SNEGSKA come from the germline V gene (reference sequence). This CDR3 reads CSDSAVDSCASRETGANEKLFF.

Concerning this clonotype itself: A much larger clone differs by one base, so this may be a read error. The chain recombines TRBV20-1 with TRBJ2-5; D may be TRBD2 (6 bases). Germline V lookup: CDR1 DFQATT, CDR2 SNEGSKA (reference sequence). The CDR3 is 12 amino acids. The germline V and J ends were trimmed by 5 bases and 7 bases, with 14 bases remaining between them. The CDR3 spells CSAFSGGLTQYF. The DNA of the CDR3 is TGCAGTGCTTTTTCAGGAGGGTTGACCCAGTACTTC.

J is TRBJ2-5 and V is TRBV2; D is uncertain. The germline V gene encodes CDR1 SNHLY and CDR2 FYNNEI. Trimming pared 2 bases from V and 6 bases from J, leaving 10 bases between. The CDR3 is 13 residues long. The chain's CDR3 is CASSERLWKTQYF. The CDR3, as DNA: TGTGCCAGCAGTGAAAGGCTGTGGAAGACCCAGTACTTC.

This clonotype was detected only a few times. The V and J genes are TRBV7-3 and TRBJ2-3; 9 nucleotides match TRBD1. The CDR3 consists of 19 residues. Per the germline V gene, CDR1 is SGHTA and CDR2 is FQGTGA. V dropped 3 bases and J dropped 0; count of bases not matched to a gene: 13. The chain's CDR3 is CASSFPPPGQGVSTDTQYF. The CDR3 coding sequence is TGTGCCAGCAGCTTCCCTCCGCCGGGACAGGGAGTGAGCACAGATACGCAGTATTTT. Drawing the rest from reference TRBV7-3 and TRBJ2-3, the complete variable domain is GAGVSQTPSNKVTEKGKYVELRCDPISGHTALYWYRQSLGQGPEFLIYFQGTGAADDSGLPNDRFFAVRPEGSVSTLKIQRTERGDSAVYLCASSFPPPGQGVSTDTQYFGPGTRLTVL.

This clonotype was picked up many times. This chain connects TRBV20-1 to TRBJ2-4; D possibly uses TRBD1 or TRBD2 (5 bases each). With 5 bases removed from V and 3 bases from J, the gap between germline ends came to 17 bases. This CDR3 has 15 residues. Germline assignment: CDR1 DFQATT and CDR2 SNEGSKA (reference sequence). The CDR3 protein is CSAENRGEGKNIQYF. The CDR3 DNA reads as TGCAGTGCTGAAAACCGGGGCGAGGGCAAAAACATTCAGTACTTC.

V is TRBV6-2 or TRBV6-3 and J is TRBJ2-1; D gene ambiguous. Germline CDR1 MNHEY, CDR2 SVGEGT. Trimming left V 2 bases short and J 7 bases short, with 9 bases between. The CDR3 has 13 residues. The chain's CDR3 is CASSYDRKNEQFF. CDR3 DNA sequence: TGTGCCAGCAGTTACGATAGAAAGAATGAGCAGTTCTTC.

This clonotype was observed a handful of times. The chain carries TRBV6-2 or TRBV6-3 and TRBJ2-2; the D gene is possibly TRBD1 (5 bases). The V gene lost 7 bases and the J gene lost 3 bases, with 18 bases spanning the gap. In germline, CDR1 is MNHEY, CDR2 SVGEGT. This CDR3 is built from 16 residues. Written as DNA, the CDR3 is TGTGCCAGCACCCACGGTCTGCAGGGTGACACCGGGGAGCTGTTTTTT. This gives the protein CASTHGLQGDTGELFF.

This clonotype was recorded many times. The rearrangement links TRBV9 to TRBJ1-2; D possibly corresponds to TRBD1 (6 bases). Germline V lookup: CDR1 SGDLS, CDR2 YYNGEE. The CDR3 covers 14 residues. The germline V and J ends were trimmed by 3 bases and 2 bases, with 11 bases remaining between them. Here the CDR3 DNA reads TGTGCCAGCAGCGCGACAGGTCCCAACTATGGCTACACCTTC. Its translation: CASSATGPNYGYTF.

CDR3 in DNA: TGTGCCAGCAGCCCGGAGACCCAGTACTTC. Its translation: CASSPETQYF. This rearrangement joins TRBV7-9 to TRBJ2-5; D gene ambiguous. This CDR3 spans 10 amino acids. V was cut by 5 bases and J by 5 bases, with 3 bases left in between. Germline CDR1 SEHNR, CDR2 FQNEAQ (reference sequence).

The chain combines TRBV7-9 with TRBJ1-4, with D perhaps TRBD1 (5 bases). This CDR3 contains 14 residues. The V end was cut by 5 bases, the J end by 8 bases, with 15 bases between. Germline V lookup: CDR1 SEHNR, CDR2 FQNEAQ (reference sequence). This chain's CDR3 is CASSRTDMKEKLFF. CDR3 DNA: TGTGCCAGCAGCCGGACGGACATGAAGGAAAAACTGTTTTTT.

The chain couples TRBV15 to TRBJ2-5; a weak D match, TRBD1 (5 bases). V lost 0 bases and J lost 0, with 14 bases in between. This CDR3 is built from 17 residues. In germline, CDR1 is LNHNV, CDR2 YYDKDF (reference sequence). This CDR3 is CATSRDLARRDQETQYF. The CDR3 coding sequence is TGTGCCACCAGCAGAGATTTGGCCCGCAGGGACCAAGAGACCCAGTACTTC.

The sample holds a few counts of this clonotype. V gene TRBV7-9 combines with J gene TRBJ1-1; weak D call: TRBD1 (6 bases). This CDR3 spans 14 amino acids. The V end lost 5 bases, the J end lost 1 base, and 11 bases lay between the germline ends. Germline loops: CDR1 SEHNR, CDR2 FQNEAQ (reference sequence). DNA for the CDR3: TGTGCCAGCAGCAGTTCGGGGGCGAACACTGAAGCTTTCTTT. Encoded protein: CASSSSGANTEAFF.